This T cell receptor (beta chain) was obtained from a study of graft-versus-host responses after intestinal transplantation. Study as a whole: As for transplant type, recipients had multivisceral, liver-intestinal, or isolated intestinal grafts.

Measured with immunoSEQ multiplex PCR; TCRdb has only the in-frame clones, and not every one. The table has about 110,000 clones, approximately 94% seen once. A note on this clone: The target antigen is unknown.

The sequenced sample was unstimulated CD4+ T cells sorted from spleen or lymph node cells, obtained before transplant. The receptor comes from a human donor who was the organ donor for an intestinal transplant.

The CDR3 sequence: CASSRSSYEQYF. CDR3 bases: TGTGCCAGCAGCCGGAGCTCCTACGAGCAGTACTTC. The V gene is TRBV6-6, the J gene TRBJ2-7; D uncertain. The germline V gene has CDR1 MNHNY and CDR2 SVGAGI (reference sequence). Trimming shortened V by 6 bases and J by 0 bases, and 6 bases separated the two germline ends. This CDR3 is 12 amino acids long.